The present T cell receptor beta chain was sequenced within a study of blood T cell repertoires in COVID-19. Across the study: Acute-phase and convalescent COVID-19 samples originated in the United States, Italy and Spain. T cells, B-cell-depleted T cells, or PBMCs supplied cDNA or gDNA.

CDR1 SGHRS and CDR2 YFSETQ come from the germline V gene. The length of the CDR3 is 16 residues. Trimming cost V 6 bases and J 4 bases; bases outside gene matches: 14. As handled by the study authors: Amplification of reference gene primers was used by the study to estimate nucleated cell counts. TCRdb's copy holds only in-frame clones and misses some; the assay was immunoSEQ multiplex PCR. D and trimming were read from the DNA, whereas the V and J calls and clone size are those reported in that table. The sample has 120,000 to 150,000 clones, about 91% seen once. Sequencing was done on a sample of peripheral blood. The receptor's source is a woman aged 50 to 65 with acute or convalescent COVID-19. This rearrangement joins TRBV5-1 to TRBJ1-1, with 8 bases identical to TRBD1. The CDR3 bases are TGCGCCAGCAACCTCGGGACAGGAGGGGTAGGCACTGAAGCTTTCTTT. It yields the protein CASNLGTGGVGTEAFF.